What follows are 32 T cell receptor beta chains derived from one specimen sequenced in a study of blood T cell repertoires in COVID-19. Here immunoSEQ multiplex PCR was the method, and the copy in TCRdb shows in-frame clones only, minus some. This sample yields about 120,000 clones, of which more than 75% are seen a single time; approximately 1.4% belongs to the top ten. The sample comprised peripheral blood. These receptors were obtained from a human donor in a cohort sampled during active COVID-19.

The CDR3 spells CAIRTDRDQETQYF. The DNA for the CDR3 is TGTGCCATCAGAACGGACAGAGACCAAGAGACCCAGTACTTC. The chain is built from TRBV10-3 and TRBJ2-5; D might be TRBD1 (6 bases). Trimming pared 6 bases from V and 0 bases from J, leaving 11 bases between. The CDR3 totals 14 residues. Germline-derived CDR1 and CDR2 are ENHRY and SYGVKD.

The chain recombines TRBV27 with TRBJ1-5; D not certain. Trimming shortened V by 2 bases and J by 3 bases, and 8 bases separated the two germline ends. Germline V gene sequence: CDR1 MNHEY, CDR2 SMNVEV (reference sequence). There are 14 residues in the CDR3. CDR3 sequence: CASSLMIDNQPQHF. DNA for the CDR3: TGTGCCAGCAGTTTAATGATAGACAATCAGCCCCAGCATTTT.

This clone was seen only once. The rearrangement joins TRBV6-2 or TRBV6-3 to TRBJ1-5; tentative D call: TRBD1 (5 bases). This CDR3 is built from 13 residues. CDR1 MNHEY and CDR2 SVGEGT come from the germline V gene. Trimming took 5 bases from V and 6 from J, leaving 11 bases between them. The CDR3 region has the DNA TGTGCCAGCAGTGGTACAGGAATTCAGCCCCAGCATTTT. Its translation: CASSGTGIQPQHF.

This clone was observed a handful of times. The chain uses TRBV5-5 and TRBJ2-7; no clear D. The CDR3 length is 15 residues. V dropped 0 bases and J dropped 0 bases, with 10 bases sitting between them. Per germline, CDR1 SGHKS and CDR2 YYEKEE (reference sequence). The CDR3 loop is CASSLDPTSSYEQYF. DNA for the CDR3: TGTGCCAGCAGCTTGGACCCGACAAGCTCCTACGAGCAGTACTTC.

Concerning this clone: Different DNA sequences within this sample yield the same CDR3. The chain employs TRBV29-1 and TRBJ1-1; D perhaps matches TRBD1 (5 bases). Trimming removed 4 bases at V and 4 bases at J, with 10 bases between. There are 12 residues in the CDR3. CDR1 is SQVTM and CDR2 is ANQGSEA in the germline V gene. In nucleotides, the CDR3 is TGCAGCGTTGTCATGGGGGGCACTGAAGCTTTCTTT. Its translation: CSVVMGGTEAFF.

This clone was seen just once. The J gene is TRBJ2-5, the V gene TRBV7-9; 10 nucleotides match TRBD2. J lost 5 bases, V lost 2 bases, and 11 bases had no gene match. This CDR3 region has 17 residues. Germline CDR1 and CDR2: SEHNR and FQNEAQ (reference sequence). This CDR3 is CASSLNRASGGQETQYF. In DNA form, the CDR3 reads TGTGCCAGCAGCTTAAATAGGGCTAGCGGGGGCCAGGAGACCCAGTACTTC.

This clone appeared a single time. The chain uses TRBV6-4 and TRBJ2-7; TRBD2 agrees at 12 bases. Germline CDR1 and CDR2: MRHNA and SNTAGT. The ends lost 0 bases at V and 0 bases at J; junction bases unmatched: 3. This CDR3 comprises 17 residues. This CDR3 reads CASSDSRLAGDSYEQYF. The CDR3 bases are TGTGCCAGCAGTGACTCGAGACTAGCGGGGGACTCCTACGAGCAGTACTTC.

The V and J genes are TRBV25-1 and TRBJ2-2; tentatively, D is TRBD1 (6 bases). V was trimmed by 4 bases and J by 3 bases, leaving 12 bases between them. The CDR3 runs to 15 residues. Germline CDR1 is MGHDK and CDR2 is SYGVNS. The CDR3 DNA reads as TGTGCCAGCAGTGTGGGGGCGCGGGACACCGGGGAGCTGTTTTTT. It specifies CASSVGARDTGELFF.

The count of this clone is one. This chain uses TRBV3-1 (or the pseudogene TRBV3-2) with TRBJ2-3; D remains ambiguous. The CDR3 runs 13 residues. Germline V CDR1 and CDR2: LGHDT, YNNKEL (reference sequence). Trimming took off 6 bases at V and 1 base at J, with 8 bases between the two ends. The CDR3 here is CASSGGGTDTQYF. The CDR3 nucleotides read TGTGCCAGCAGTGGCGGAGGCACAGATACGCAGTATTTT.

The chain uses TRBV7-9 and TRBJ2-7; 8 bases are shared with TRBD2. After removal of 5 bases from V and 1 base from J, the junction contained 7 bases not matched to a gene. The CDR3 contains 15 residues. Germline CDR1 SEHNR, CDR2 FQNEAQ (reference sequence). CDR3 region: CASSRAAGESYEQYF. The CDR3 DNA reads TGTGCCAGCAGCAGAGCAGCGGGAGAGTCCTACGAGCAGTACTTC.

J is TRBJ2-7 and V is TRBV30; D gene unclear. Per germline, CDR1 GTSNPN and CDR2 SVGIG (reference sequence). The CDR3 sequence is 11 residues long. Trimming removed 0 bases at V and 4 bases at J, with 4 bases between. This chain's CDR3 is CAWSVQYEQYF. Here the CDR3 DNA reads TGTGCCTGGAGTGTTCAATACGAGCAGTACTTC. Variable domain in full (rest from reference TRBV30 and TRBJ2-7): SQTIHQWPATLVQPVGSPLSLECTVEGTSNPNLYWYRQAAGRGLQLLFYSVGIGQISSEVPQNLSASRPQDRQFILSSKKLLLSDSGFYLCAWSVQYEQYFGPGTRLTVT.

As concerns this clone: The junction and the germline gene differ at one end; a read error may be behind it. CDR3 loop: CASNLRLAGGPGSYNEQFF. In nucleotides, the CDR3 is TGTGCCAGCAACTTGAGACTAGCGGGGGGGCCCGGTTCCTACAATGAGCAGTTCTTC. The chain employs TRBV5-5 and TRBJ2-1, with 14 bases identical to TRBD2. The CDR3 totals 19 residues. Germline-derived CDR1 and CDR2 are SGHKS and YYEKEE (reference sequence).

The chain links TRBV6-5 to TRBJ1-4; D unresolved. CDR1 and CDR2 from the germline V gene are MNHEY and SVGAGI. This CDR3 region has 13 residues. Trimming stripped 10 bases from V and 8 bases from J, with 17 bases between. The CDR3 is CATGREIGEKLFF. The DNA for the CDR3 is TGTGCCACGGGGAGGGAGATAGGGGAAAAACTGTTTTTT.

The chain employs TRBV6-5 and TRBJ2-1, with 10 nucleotides matching TRBD2. Germline trimming cut 7 bases from V and 3 bases from J; bases unmatched to any gene: 6. This CDR3 comprises 15 residues. Germline assignment: CDR1 MNHEY and CDR2 SVGAGI. The CDR3: CASTRTSGNYNEQFF. The CDR3 nucleotides read TGTGCCAGCACTCGAACTAGCGGGAACTACAATGAGCAGTTCTTC.

The V and J genes are TRBV5-1 and TRBJ2-2; perhaps TRBD2 as D (6 bases). The CDR3 loop spans 15 amino acids. The germline V gene has CDR1 SGHRS and CDR2 YFSETQ. V dropped 6 bases and J dropped 0 bases, with 12 bases sitting between them. The CDR3 nucleotides are TGCGCCAGCACGGTGGGGGGATCGAACACCGGGGAGCTGTTTTTT. Protein product: CASTVGGSNTGELFF.

CDR3 sequence (DNA): TGTGCCAGCAGACAGACAGGGTTAGATGGCTACACCTTC. As protein: CASRQTGLDGYTF. The genes are TRBV7-8 and TRBJ1-2; 7 bases are shared with TRBD1. V lost 6 bases to trimming and J lost 6 bases; unmatched junction nucleotides: 7. The CDR3 loop spans 13 amino acids. Germline V gene data show CDR1 as SGHVS and CDR2 as FQNEAQ.

V and J are TRBV7-6 and TRBJ2-7, with 11 bases identical to TRBD2. Germline assignment: CDR1 SGHVS and CDR2 FNYEAQ. With V trimmed by 1 base and J by 4 bases, 6 bases remained unmatched. CDR3 size: 16 residues. CDR3 protein: CASSLGQLAGGYEQYF. CDR3 DNA: TGTGCCAGCAGCTTAGGGCAGCTAGCGGGAGGATACGAGCAGTACTTC.

This chain joins TRBV6-4 and TRBJ2-6, with a weak D call TRBD2 (6 bases). Germline V gene lookup returns CDR1 MRHNA and CDR2 SNTAGT. This CDR3 spans 15 amino acids. V shed 5 bases and J shed 0 bases, with 8 bases lying between them. DNA for the CDR3: TGTGCCAGCAGTCCGCGGGGCTCTGGGGCCAACGTCCTGACTTTC. Protein product: CASSPRGSGANVLTF.

The chain links TRBV7-2 to TRBJ2-2, with a weak D call TRBD2 (5 bases). The germline gives CDR1 SGHTA, CDR2 FQGNSA. V was trimmed by 5 bases and J by 5 bases, leaving 6 bases between them. This CDR3 has 12 amino acids. The CDR3 region has the DNA TGTGCCAGCAGCGAGGGTACCGGGGAGCTGTTTTTT. Translating gives CASSEGTGELFF.

As DNA, the CDR3 is TGTGCCAGCACCGCGACATCGCAAGAGACCCAGTACTTC. This gives the protein CASTATSQETQYF. V and J are TRBV6-5 and TRBJ2-5; the D is unclear. Germline V CDR1 and CDR2: MNHEY, SVGAGI. V dropped 7 bases and J dropped 2 bases, with 11 bases sitting between them. The CDR3 sequence is 13 residues long.

The genes are TRBV6-5 and TRBJ1-2; maybe TRBD1 (5 bases). CDR3 size: 14 residues. Deletions cut 0 bases from V and 6 bases from J, with 11 bases between. Per the germline V gene, CDR1 is MNHEY and CDR2 is SVGAGI. The CDR3 loop reads CASSYSGRWDGYTF. CDR3 DNA: TGTGCCAGCAGTTACTCGGGGCGGTGGGATGGCTACACCTTC.

V gene TRBV25-1 combines with J gene TRBJ1-2, with 9 bases matching TRBD1. CDR3 length equals 16 residues. V lost 7 bases, J lost 2 bases, and 11 bases stayed unmatched. The germline CDR1 and CDR2 sequences are MGHDK and SYGVNS. The CDR3 spells CASTGSPGTGNYGYTF. The CDR3 coding sequence is TGTGCCAGCACAGGGTCCCCAGGGACAGGGAACTATGGCTACACCTTC.

The chain couples TRBV10-2 to TRBJ1-6, with unresolved D. In germline, CDR1 is WSHSY, CDR2 SAAADI. V was cut by 7 bases and J by 7 bases, with 11 bases left in between. CDR3 length: 13 amino acids. The CDR3 region is CASNPGSNSPLHF. CDR3 in DNA: TGCGCCAGCAACCCGGGGTCAAATTCACCCCTCCACTTT.

The chain couples TRBV4-2 to TRBJ2-3; 11 positions match TRBD2. The germline CDR1 and CDR2 sequences are LGHNA and YNFKEQ. V lost 3 bases to trimming and J lost 6 bases; unmatched junction nucleotides: 5. The CDR3 contains 15 residues. The chain's CDR3 is CASSHSGGAVDTQYF. CDR3 nucleotide sequence: TGTGCCAGCAGCCATAGCGGGGGGGCCGTGGATACGCAGTATTTT.

The V and J genes are TRBV6-2 or TRBV6-3 and TRBJ2-1; no definite D call. V lost 4 bases and J 2 bases, leaving 15 bases between the germline ends. CDR1 is MNHEY, CDR2 SVGEGT, per germline. The CDR3 contains 16 residues. In DNA, the CDR3 is TGTGCCAGCAGTTGGGTAGCTACCGAAACCTACAATGAGCAGTTCTTC. Its translation: CASSWVATETYNEQFF.

There are a few counts of this clone. The chain links TRBV18 to TRBJ2-7; possible D gene TRBD2, 5 bases. CDR1 KGHSH and CDR2 LQKENI come from the germline V gene. The CDR3 totals 15 residues. V was shortened by 4 bases and J by 12 bases, with 25 bases between the two germline ends. CDR3 in amino acids: CASSLNDGGPERRYF. Written as DNA, the CDR3 is TGTGCCAGCTCACTTAACGACGGAGGACCCGAACGGCGGTACTTC. Together with reference TRBV18 and TRBJ2-7, the CDR3 gives the full variable domain: NAGVMQNPRHLVRRRGQEARLRCSPMKGHSHVYWYRQLPEEGLKFMVYLQKENIIDESGMPKERFSAEFPKEGPSILRIQQVVRGDSAAYFCASSLNDGGPERRYFGPGTRLTVT.

The chain carries TRBV15 and TRBJ2-1, with TRBD2 as a possible D gene (5 bases). The CDR3 runs to 14 residues. Trimming took off 2 bases at V and 9 bases at J, with 14 bases between the two ends. Germline CDR1 LNHNV, CDR2 YYDKDF (reference sequence). CDR3 amino acids: CATSRRTGKVEQFF. The DNA for the CDR3 is TGTGCCACCAGCAGACGGACTGGAAAAGTTGAGCAGTTCTTC.

The rearrangement uses TRBV11-2 and TRBJ2-2; perhaps TRBD2 as D (5 bases). The germline CDR1 and CDR2 sequences are SGHAT and FQNNGV. With 3 bases removed from V and 0 bases from J, the gap between germline ends came to 5 bases. CDR3 length equals 14 residues. The CDR3 loop is CASSFGTNTGELFF. Here the CDR3 DNA reads TGTGCCAGCAGCTTCGGGACGAACACCGGGGAGCTGTTTTTT.

The chain links TRBV9 to TRBJ2-2; 7 bases line up with TRBD2. Germline V gene lookup returns CDR1 SGDLS and CDR2 YYNGEE. V shed 2 bases and J 1 base; nucleotides not matched to a gene: 5. The CDR3 has 16 residues. CDR3 nucleotides: TGTGCCAGCAGCGTGAGCGGGGCAAAGAACACCGGGGAGCTGTTTTTT. Residues: CASSVSGAKNTGELFF.

The CDR3 coding sequence is TGTGCCAGCAGCTTGGGCGGGACCTCTGGGGCCAACGTCCTGACTTTC. This codes for CASSLGGTSGANVLTF. The chain uses TRBV5-4 and TRBJ2-6, with D possibly being TRBD2 (6 bases). Looked up from germline, CDR1 is SGHNT and CDR2 is YYREEE (reference sequence). V lost 0 bases and J lost 0, with 7 bases in between. The CDR3 has 16 residues.

The DNA for the CDR3 is TGTGCCAGCAGCTCCCTTAGCAGGGTGACCACAGATACGCAGTATTTT. This gives the protein CASSSLSRVTTDTQYF. The chain couples TRBV13 to TRBJ2-3, with D perhaps TRBD1 (5 bases). Germline values: CDR1 PRHDT, CDR2 FYEKMQ (reference sequence). With 4 bases removed from V and 2 bases from J, the gap between germline ends came to 16 bases. The CDR3 extends over 16 amino acids.

The CDR3 loop is CASSPPYRGLNNEQFF. The CDR3 DNA reads TGTGCCAGCTCACCACCGTACAGGGGGCTGAACAATGAGCAGTTCTTC. The rearrangement joins TRBV18 to TRBJ2-1, with 9 positions matching TRBD1. V shed 0 bases, J shed 5 bases, and the junction held 5 bases outside the gene matches. Germline V gene lookup returns CDR1 KGHSH and CDR2 LQKENI. This CDR3 has 16 amino acids.